This T cell receptor (beta chain) was documented in a study of T cells in Graves' hyperthyroidism and ophthalmopathy. Amplification targeted TCR beta CDR3 regions from RNA transcripts. When the TCR CDR3 underwent first-round RT-PCR, the HTBI primer set was used. TCRdb analysed the multiplex PCR reads with MiXCR anew, one entry per CDR3 protein. The sample has 450,000 to 650,000 distinct CDR3 sequences; 17% are singletons. Each person with ophthalmopathy scored at least 3 on the Clinical Activity Score, reached NOSPECS grade 4 or higher, and had been ill under 3 months. The sample holds a few counts of this clonotype. Deletions cut 4 bases from V and 3 bases from J, with 20 bases between. The length of the CDR3 is 17 residues. The V gene's germline CDR1 is SGDLS and CDR2 YYNGEE.

This receptor was taken from a young woman with Graves' ophthalmopathy. The sequencing sample was made of blood. V is TRBV9 and J is TRBJ2-1; a possible D gene is TRBD2 (5 bases). CDR3 residues: CASSPEGWASYYNEQFF. Written as DNA, the CDR3 is TGTGCCAGCAGCCCCGAGGGCTGGGCATCCTACTACAATGAGCAGTTCTTC.